This TCR beta chain came from a study of shared clonotypes between healthy human individuals. Study-level background: Researchers drew samples from two women and a few men aged 18 to 49. The study used three CD4 naive, three CD4 memory, two CD8 naive and one CD8 memory plate per donor.

Each replicate PCR on the sorted subsets used 200 to 250 ng DNA (roughly 27,000 T cell genomes). The repertoire was sequenced with immunoSEQ multiplex PCR; TCRdb's copy has only in-frame clones and lacks some. The table records 2 million to 2.5 million clones, over 85% of them present only once. This CDR3 contains 11 residues. Trimming removed 6 bases from V and 6 bases from J, with 9 bases in between. Germline CDR1 and CDR2: SQVTM and ANQGSEA. This chain links TRBV29-1 with TRBJ2-1; D perhaps matches TRBD1 (6 bases). Sequenced input: naive CD4+ T cells from PBMCs. The subset is: CD45RA+ positively selected. This clonotype originated in a young man in good health. Some clones in this sample may be carry-over from other donors' samples. CDR3 protein: CSVQGFNEQFF. In DNA, the CDR3 is TGCAGCGTCCAGGGGTTCAATGAGCAGTTCTTC.